This TCR beta chain was found in a study of OX40 agonist ivuxolimab in advanced cancers. The data were produced by immunoSEQ multiplex PCR, yet TCRdb's version contains in-frame clones alone and is incomplete. Of approximately 87,000 clones in the sample, about 92% are singletons; the top ten hold 3% to 3.5%. V was clipped by 0 bases and J by 4 bases, with 4 bases between them. The CDR3 spans 12 residues. Germline V gene data show CDR1 as LGHNT and CDR2 as FRNRAP. J is TRBJ2-7 and V is TRBV12-5; no clear D gene. The sample consisted of CD4+ or CD8+ T cells sorted from blood, taken in a trial of the OX40 agonist ivuxolimab. This clonotype was obtained from an adult with an advanced solid tumor such as melanoma, head and neck, liver or kidney cancer. The CDR3 DNA is TGTGCTAGTGGTTTGGTACAATACGAGCAGTACTTC. It codes for CASGLVQYEQYF. Using reference TRBV12-5 and TRBJ2-7 for the parts outside the CDR3, the full variable domain is DARVTQTPRHKVTEMGQEVTMRCQPILGHNTVFWYRQTMMQGLELLAYFRNRAPLDDSGMPKDRFSAEMPDATLATLKIQPSEPRDSAVYFCASGLVQYEQYFGPGTRLTVT.